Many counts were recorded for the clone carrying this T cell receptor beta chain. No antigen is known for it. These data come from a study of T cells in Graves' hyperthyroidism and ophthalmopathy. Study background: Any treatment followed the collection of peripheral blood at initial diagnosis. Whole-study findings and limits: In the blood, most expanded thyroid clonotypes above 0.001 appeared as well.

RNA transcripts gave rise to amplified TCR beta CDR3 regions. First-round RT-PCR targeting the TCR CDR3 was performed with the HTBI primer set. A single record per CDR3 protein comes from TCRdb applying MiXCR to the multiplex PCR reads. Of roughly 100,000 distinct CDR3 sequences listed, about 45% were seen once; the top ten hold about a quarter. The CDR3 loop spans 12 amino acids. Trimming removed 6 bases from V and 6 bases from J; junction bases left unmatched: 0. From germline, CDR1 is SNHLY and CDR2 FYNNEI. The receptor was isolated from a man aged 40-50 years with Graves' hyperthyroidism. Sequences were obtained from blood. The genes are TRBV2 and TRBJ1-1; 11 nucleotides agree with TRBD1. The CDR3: CASRDRGPEAFF. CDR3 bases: TGTGCCAGCAGGGACAGGGGGCCTGAAGCTTTCTTT. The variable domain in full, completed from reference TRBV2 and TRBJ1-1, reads EPEVTQTPSHQVTQMGQEVILRCVPISNHLYFYWYRQILGQKVEFLVSFYNNEISEKSEIFDDQFSVERPDGSNFTLKIRSTKLEDSAMYFCASRDRGPEAFFGQGTRLTVV.